This entry is about one TCR beta chain. This entry belongs to a study of blood T cell repertoires in COVID-19. Study-level information: Sample material is recorded as cDNA or gDNA derived from T cells, B-cell-depleted T cells, or PBMCs.

Original handling: For nucleated cells, counts were estimated from reference gene primer amplification. Data came from immunoSEQ multiplex PCR; TCRdb stores just in-frame clones and leaves some out. V and J calls and clone size are given by that table; D and trimming were obtained from the DNA. The sample holds some 7,700 clones, 88% seen once. This CDR3 is 13 amino acids long. This rearrangement joins TRBV21-1 to TRBJ2-7; the D call of TRBD1 is as the table states it, not checked on the DNA. TRBV21-1 is listed as a pseudogene. Material: peripheral blood. The TCR originated in a human donor in a cohort sampled during active COVID-19. CDR3 sequence: CASSKSRYYEQYF. The CDR3 region has the DNA TGTGCCAGCAGCAAGAGCAGGTACTACGAGCAGTACTTC.